A single sample gave rise to the 27 T cell receptor beta chains below, sequenced in a study of CD8 T cell repertoires and HIV-1 epitope variants (dated by TCRdb to 2018 to 2020). Libraries came from the immunoSEQ multiplex PCR assay. TCRdb holds this immuneACCESS table with in-frame rearrangements only. Some clones are missing; in checked studies, unresolved V genes explain under half, and the rest has no known cause. The sample table contains 5,000 to 7,000 clones; only one count was recorded for over 50% of them. Approximately 40% of the sample lies in the top ten. These receptors lack a known antigen. The material sequenced was cultured CD8+ T cells derived from PBMCs. These receptors were obtained from a male donor with HIV.

J is TRBJ2-7 and V is TRBV7-8, with 7 bases fitting TRBD1. J gave up 1 base and V 5 bases, and 5 bases lay outside the gene matches. Germline V gene lookup returns CDR1 SGHVS and CDR2 FQNEAQ. CDR3 size: 14 residues. Written as DNA, the CDR3 is TGTGCCAGCAGCCACCGGGACAGATCCTACGAGCAGTACTTC. Its translation is CASSHRDRSYEQYF.

The chain uses TRBV6-5 and TRBJ2-3; D unclear. V was shortened by 2 bases and J by 6 bases, with 15 bases between the two germline ends. Germline V gene lookup returns CDR1 MNHEY and CDR2 SVGAGI. This CDR3 has 15 residues. This CDR3 reads CASSYRRQLGDTQYF. The DNA of the CDR3 is TGTGCCAGCAGTTACCGTCGTCAGTTGGGGGATACGCAGTATTTT.

The chain links TRBV6-5 to TRBJ1-2, with D unresolved. CDR1 and CDR2 from the germline V gene are MNHEY and SVGAGI. Between the trimmed V and J ends, which lost 6 bases and 5 bases, there was a span of 10 bases. This CDR3 is 12 amino acids long. CDR3: CASRKAQYGYTF. CDR3 nucleotide sequence: TGTGCCAGCAGAAAAGCACAGTATGGCTACACCTTC.

This chain links TRBV2 with TRBJ2-1, with 12 bases identical to TRBD1. CDR1 SNHLY and CDR2 FYNNEI come from the germline V gene. With 9 bases clipped from V and 7 bases from J, the junction kept 7 bases outside the gene matches. The CDR3 runs to 14 residues. The CDR3 here is CASNKGQGANEQFF. The DNA for the CDR3 is TGTGCCAGTAATAAGGGACAGGGGGCAAATGAGCAGTTCTTC.

The genes are TRBV28 and TRBJ2-5, with D perhaps matching TRBD1 (6 bases). This CDR3 region has 15 residues. Deletions cut 6 bases from V and 3 bases from J, with 17 bases between. Germline V CDR1 and CDR2: MDHEN, SYDVKM. The CDR3: CASSSSKYREETQYF. For the CDR3, the DNA is TGTGCCAGCAGCTCATCCAAGTACAGGGAAGAGACCCAGTACTTC.

The chain has TRBV9 and TRBJ2-7; perhaps TRBD2 as D (5 bases). Per the germline V gene, CDR1 is SGDLS and CDR2 is YYNGEE. This CDR3 contains 13 residues. Trimming removed 3 bases at V and 3 bases at J, with 10 bases between. The CDR3 spells CASSAGRDYEQYF. The CDR3 coding sequence is TGTGCCAGCAGCGCCGGACGGGACTACGAGCAGTACTTC.

The V gene is TRBV4-1, the J gene TRBJ1-6; TRBD1 agrees at 9 bases. V dropped 2 bases and J dropped 7; count of bases not matched to a gene: 3. Germline V gene sequence: CDR1 MGHRA, CDR2 YSYEKL. The CDR3 is made up of 15 amino acids. CDR3 region: CASSQLGQGNSPLHF. The CDR3 nucleotides read TGCGCCAGCAGCCAACTAGGACAGGGGAATTCACCCCTCCACTTT.

The V call is TRBV9, the J call TRBJ2-2; TRBD2 might be the D (7 bases). V was pared by 1 base and J by 8 bases, with 15 bases between. Germline CDR1 and CDR2: SGDLS and YYNGEE. The CDR3 has 15 amino acids. The CDR3 sequence is CASSVQGGGPGELFF. In DNA form, the CDR3 reads TGTGCCAGCAGCGTACAAGGGGGAGGGCCAGGGGAGCTGTTTTTT. Full variable domain (remainder filled in from reference TRBV9 and TRBJ2-2): DSGVTQTPKHLITATGQRVTLRCSPRSGDLSVYWYQQSLDQGLQFLIQYYNGEERAKGNILERFSAQQFPDLHSELNLSSLELGDSALYFCASSVQGGGPGELFFGEGSRLTVL.

The V and J genes are TRBV5-6 and TRBJ2-2, with 9 bases lining up with TRBD2. Germline V gives CDR1 SGHDT, CDR2 YYEEEE. V lost 2 bases, J lost 6 bases, and 5 bases stayed unmatched. The CDR3 runs 15 residues. This CDR3 reads CASSLELAGAGELFF. CDR3 nucleotides: TGTGCCAGCAGCTTAGAACTAGCGGGCGCCGGGGAGCTGTTTTTT.

This clone was seen a handful of times. The sample carries other DNA sequences with the same CDR3. V gene TRBV6-5 combines with J gene TRBJ2-7; TRBD1 is a possible D gene (6 bases). Germline assignment: CDR1 MNHEY and CDR2 SVGAGI. The V and J ends lost 0 bases and 3 bases respectively, with 6 bases between them. The CDR3 runs to 13 residues. CDR3 amino acids: CASSYSQGYEQYF. The CDR3 DNA reads as TGTGCCAGCAGTTACTCACAGGGCTACGAGCAGTACTTC.

The rearrangement joins TRBV19 to TRBJ1-5, with D hard to call. V gave up 1 base and J gave up 5 bases, with 6 bases separating them. Germline-derived CDR1 and CDR2 are LNHDA and SQIVND (reference sequence). CDR3 length: 13 amino acids. CDR3 sequence: CASSIAIHQPQHF. In DNA, the CDR3 is TGTGCCAGTAGTATAGCCATCCATCAGCCCCAGCATTTT.

V is TRBV5-6 and J is TRBJ2-1; D is perhaps TRBD1 or TRBD2 (5 bases each). Trimming cost V 4 bases and J 16 bases, with 15 bases left between them. Germline-derived CDR1 and CDR2 are SGHDT and YYEEEE. The CDR3 is 11 residues long. The chain's CDR3 is CASSAGGVGFF. The CDR3 DNA reads TGTGCCAGCAGCGCTGGGGGTGTAGGCTTCTTC. Based on the CDR3 plus reference TRBV5-6 and TRBJ2-1, the full variable domain is DAGVTQSPTHLIKTRGQQVTLRCSPKSGHDTVSWYQQALGQGPQFIFQYYEEEERQRGNFPDRFSGHQFPNYSSELNVNALLLGDSALYLCASSAGGVGFFGPGTRLTVL.

The chain has TRBV5-6 and TRBJ1-4, with TRBD1 as a possible D gene (5 bases). V lost 4 bases and J 7 bases, leaving 17 bases between the germline ends. Germline CDR1 reads SGHDT; CDR2 reads YYEEEE. The CDR3 spans 15 residues. This CDR3 reads CASSQNPGLREKLFF. Here the CDR3 DNA reads TGTGCCAGCAGCCAAAATCCGGGACTGCGTGAAAAACTGTTTTTT.

The V gene is TRBV28, the J gene TRBJ2-1, with D perhaps TRBD2 (5 bases). The CDR3 runs to 15 residues. The germline V gene encodes CDR1 MDHEN and CDR2 SYDVKM. V lost 6 bases and J 4 bases, leaving 16 bases between the germline ends. The CDR3 DNA sequence: TGTGCCAGCAGGGACTCCGGGCGCGTATACAATGAGCAGTTCTTC. It translates to CASRDSGRVYNEQFF.

The chain combines TRBV4-3 with TRBJ2-7, with D perhaps TRBD1 or TRBD2 (5 bases each). V was clipped by 0 bases and J by 3 bases, with 9 bases between them. Germline V gene data show CDR1 as LGHNA and CDR2 as YSLEER. The CDR3 loop spans 14 amino acids. The CDR3 loop reads CASSQDRDDYEQYF. In DNA form, the CDR3 reads TGCGCCAGCAGCCAAGATCGGGACGACTACGAGCAGTACTTC.

This rearrangement joins TRBV6-6 to TRBJ1-5; tentatively, D is TRBD1 (5 bases). V was cut by 2 bases and J by 2 bases, with 10 bases left in between. The CDR3 covers 15 residues. Germline CDR1 MNHNY, CDR2 SVGAGI (reference sequence). For the CDR3, the DNA is TGTGCCAGCAGTTACGGGGGGTCTGGCAATCAGCCCCAGCATTTT. Amino acids: CASSYGGSGNQPQHF.

The chain employs TRBV2 and TRBJ1-5; possibly TRBD1 for D (6 bases). This CDR3 region has 15 residues. V was trimmed by 1 base and J by 8 bases, leaving 15 bases between them. Per the germline V gene, CDR1 is SNHLY and CDR2 is FYNNEI. The CDR3 protein is CASSEDVRGREPQHF. As DNA, the CDR3 is TGTGCCAGCAGTGAAGATGTCAGGGGTAGAGAGCCCCAGCATTTT.

The chain links TRBV7-9 to TRBJ2-2; D is unresolved. Per germline, CDR1 SEHNR and CDR2 FQNEAQ (reference sequence). CDR3 length: 12 amino acids. V was shortened by 7 bases and J by 4 bases, with 7 bases between the two germline ends. The CDR3 loop is CASTGVTGELFF. For the CDR3, the DNA is TGTGCCAGCACTGGGGTCACCGGGGAGCTGTTTTTT. The full variable domain, in which reference TRBV7-9 and TRBJ2-2 provide the parts outside the CDR3, is DTGVSQNPRHKITKRGQNVTFRCDPISEHNRLYWYRQTLGQGPEFLTYFQNEAQLEKSRLLSDRFSAERPKGSFSTLEIQRTEQGDSAMYLCASTGVTGELFFGEGSRLTVL.

This chain joins TRBV9 and TRBJ1-1, with D possibly being TRBD1 (6 bases). The germline CDR1 and CDR2 sequences are SGDLS and YYNGEE. The CDR3 loop spans 15 amino acids. Trimming stripped 4 bases from V and 5 bases from J, with 18 bases between. CDR3 nucleotide sequence: TGTGCCAGCAGCCCCTCGGGGCAGGGGTTGACTGAAGCTTTCTTT. Its protein product is CASSPSGQGLTEAFF.

This clone was observed a few times. This rearrangement joins TRBV4-2 to TRBJ1-2, with a possible D match to TRBD1 (5 bases). Germline V gene data show CDR1 as LGHNA and CDR2 as YNFKEQ. CDR3 length: 15 residues. The V end was cut by 1 base, the J end by 2 bases, with 11 bases between. The chain's CDR3 is CASSQAVAGNYGYTF. CDR3 in DNA: TGTGCCAGCAGCCAAGCGGTTGCAGGGAACTATGGCTACACCTTC.

The genes are TRBV2 and TRBJ2-1; 9 bases map to TRBD2. The V and J ends lost 10 bases and 4 bases, in that order; junction bases with no gene match: 11. This CDR3 contains 15 residues. Germline values: CDR1 SNHLY, CDR2 FYNNEI. DNA for the CDR3: TGTGCCATACCTATCAGCGGGGGGAGATACAATGAGCAGTTCTTC. This translates into CAIPISGGRYNEQFF.

The rearrangement links TRBV27 to TRBJ2-6, with D uncertain. The germline V and J ends were trimmed by 4 bases and 1 base, with 20 bases remaining between them. Germline CDR1 MNHEY, CDR2 SMNVEV (reference sequence). CDR3 length: 19 residues. The CDR3 is CASSSMTEQVLSGANVLTF. The CDR3 nucleotides read TGTGCCAGCAGTTCGATGACGGAGCAAGTTCTTTCTGGGGCCAACGTCCTGACTTTC. Based on the CDR3 plus reference TRBV27 and TRBJ2-6, the full variable domain is EAQVTQNPRYLITVTGKKLTVTCSQNMNHEYMSWYRQDPGLGLRQIYYSMNVEVTDKGDVPEGYKVSRKEKRNFPLILESPSPNQTSLYFCASSSMTEQVLSGANVLTFGAGSRLTVL.

The chain employs TRBV5-4 and TRBJ2-7; 7 bases are shared with TRBD2. Germline CDR1 SGHNT, CDR2 YYREEE (reference sequence). With V trimmed by 3 bases and J by 6 bases, 6 bases remained unmatched. The CDR3 contains 13 residues. The CDR3 region has the DNA TGTGCCAGCAGCTCAGTAGGGAGGGCCGAGCAGTACTTC. Protein sequence: CASSSVGRAEQYF.

The chain couples TRBV29-1 to TRBJ2-5, with D perhaps matching TRBD2 (6 bases). V was trimmed by 2 bases and J by 2 bases, leaving 18 bases between them. CDR3 length equals 16 residues. CDR1 is SQVTM and CDR2 is ANQGSEA in the germline V gene. The CDR3 sequence is CSVEWVSGNLQETQYF. CDR3 coding DNA: TGCAGCGTTGAATGGGTTAGCGGAAACCTGCAAGAGACCCAGTACTTC.

This clone was recorded a few times. The genes are TRBV6-1 and TRBJ2-7; D is uncertain. The CDR3 runs 14 residues. Trimming removed 1 base from V and 2 bases from J, with 9 bases in between. CDR1 is MNHNS, CDR2 SASEGT, per germline. CDR3 loop: CASSEGAGPYEQYF. As DNA, the CDR3 is TGTGCCAGCAGTGAAGGAGCAGGTCCCTACGAGCAGTACTTC.

The rearrangement joins TRBV7-9 to TRBJ2-1; D is unresolved. The V end lost 6 bases, the J end lost 0 bases, and 12 bases lay between the germline ends. Germline loops: CDR1 SEHNR, CDR2 FQNEAQ (reference sequence). The length of the CDR3 is 15 residues. The CDR3 DNA sequence: TGTGCCAGCAGTCCCACTTTGAGCTCCTACAATGAGCAGTTCTTC. Translation gives CASSPTLSSYNEQFF.

The chain combines TRBV27 with TRBJ2-7; 8 nucleotides agree with TRBD2. The CDR3 is made up of 13 amino acids. Germline V gives CDR1 MNHEY, CDR2 SMNVEV (reference sequence). With V trimmed by 10 bases and J by 4 bases, 9 bases remained unmatched. CDR3 DNA sequence: TGTGCCACCGGCGGGGGGCCCGGATACGAGCAGTACTTC. This translates into CATGGGPGYEQYF.